This entry features one TCR beta chain sequence. The CDR3 spans 14 residues. The germline V gene encodes CDR1 MNHEY and CDR2 SMNVEV (reference sequence). Trimming took 5 bases from V and 1 from J, leaving 11 bases between them. An amount of RNA that ranged from roughly 0.5 to 1 ug was reverse transcribed with random hexamers. TCR beta CDR3 was amplified by immunoSEQ multiplex PCR. This amplification extended across 54 Vbeta and 13 Jbeta segments. TCRdb re-called the immunoSEQ multiplex PCR reads with MiXCR, one entry per CDR3 protein. This repertoire shows approximately 79,000 distinct CDR3 sequences, 80% to 95% found once; its top ten account for 0.35% to 0.55%. The sample originates from a study of CD8 T cells in Susac syndrome. The study sequenced TCR beta in blood CD8+ and CD4+ T cells.

Sequencing used CD8+ T cells from PBMCs. This sequence was found in a human donor with Susac syndrome. This chain joins TRBV27 and TRBJ1-1; D is undetermined. This CDR3 reads CASSVLGSNTEAFF. The CDR3 bases are TGTGCCAGCAGTGTCCTCGGATCGAACACTGAAGCTTTCTTT.